This TCR beta chain was obtained from a study of blood T cell repertoires in COVID-19 (dated by TCRdb to between 2020 and 2021). Broadly, across the study: Collaborator samples came from the United States, Italy and Spain and covered acute and convalescent phases of COVID-19. Samples were obtained from the ongoing ImmuneRACE study (first 160 participants) and from 1,254 subjects provided by 6 global collaborators. Where available, HLA class I and class II types were obtained from metadata supplied by the sample provider rather than from assay-based typing. The dataset comprised deeply sampled blood TCRbeta repertoires from subjects exposed to, actively infected with, or recovered from COVID-19. The repertoires were made available in a free public database intended to serve as a resource for research on the immune response to SARS-CoV-2. Nearly every sample came with metadata listing a de-identified subject ID, COVID-19 status, age in years and sex. The prospective study material was composed of cDNA or gDNA derived from T cells, B-cell-depleted T cells, or PBMCs. What the work shows at the level of the full study, not this receptor alone: The amount of clinical and demographic metadata varied by source and participant and was provided uncurated.

From its cysteine to its phenylalanine, the CDR3 spans 13 amino acids. Only the CDR3 DNA stays, 39 bases, in frame from base 1. Trimming at the junction amounts to 5 bases on V and 3 bases on J, and the germline ends lie 8 bases apart. From the germline V gene, CDR1 is SNHLY and CDR2 is FYNNEI. Comments on this clone: Its recognized antigen is unknown. Base qualities are not provided; no much larger clone lies one nucleotide away.

Whole blood was collected in K2EDTA tubes by collaborating institutions according to the institutions' own protocols. For TCRbeta analysis, collaborator samples were shipped as frozen whole blood, as isolated PBMCs, or as DNA extracted from either sample type. The immunoSEQ Assay, a bias-controlled multiplex PCR, was used to amplify TCRbeta CDR3 regions from genomic DNA. The authors' pipeline ran thus. The number of nucleated cells in each sample was estimated from the amplification of reference gene primers within the assay. To quantify the absolute abundance of each unique TCRbeta CDR3 rearrangement, sequence reads were collapsed and filtered. For each sample, productive Simpson clonality was calculated as the square root of Simpson's diversity index across productive rearrangements. TCRdb stores this immuneACCESS table with in-frame sequences only. Part of the clones is absent; in the studies checked, under half of the shortfall reflects unresolved V genes, and no reason is known for the rest. That table supplies the V and J calls and clone size; D and trimming were determined from the DNA. The sample contains some 120,000 clones, over 80% of them found a single time. Around 1.9% of the sample is taken by the ten largest.

Recombination connected TRBV2 to TRBJ2-1; the D gene is perhaps TRBD1, from 6 matching bases. This sequence was found in a man in his 70s with acute or convalescent COVID-19. Sequenced sample: peripheral blood. The DNA reads TGTGCCAGCAGTACAGGGATCTACAATGAGCAGTTCTTC. Its protein product is CASSTGIYNEQFF. This CDR3, with the reference TRBV2 and TRBJ2-1 proteins standing in past its ends, gives the full variable domain EPEVTQTPSHQVTQMGQEVILRCVPISNHLYFYWYRQILGQKVEFLVSFYNNEISEKSEIFDDQFSVERPDGSNFTLKIRSTKLEDSAMYFCASSTGIYNEQFFGPGTRLTVL.